The 27 T cell receptor beta chains below were found in one sample sequenced in a study of T cell responses to AZD1222 COVID-19 vaccine. This table comes from immunoSEQ multiplex PCR, and its TCRdb copy is limited to in-frame clones, with some not included. The data hold 140,000 or so clones, with about 86% observed a single time. Sequencing used peripheral blood, obtained 28 days after the second AZD1222 dose. The receptors were sampled from an adult who received the AZD1222 COVID-19 vaccine.

This chain joins TRBV5-1 and TRBJ1-3; 7 bases map to TRBD1. Trimming cost V 4 bases and J 3 bases; bases outside gene matches: 4. Germline V gene data show CDR1 as SGHRS and CDR2 as YFSETQ. The CDR3 sequence is 14 residues long. The chain's CDR3 is CASSPTGSGNTIYF. CDR3 DNA: TGCGCCAGCAGCCCGACAGGGAGTGGAAACACCATATATTTT.

The genes are TRBV30 and TRBJ1-6; 7 nucleotides line up with TRBD1. After removal of 4 bases from V and 8 bases from J, the junction contained 5 bases not matched to a gene. Germline V gene lookup returns CDR1 GTSNPN and CDR2 SVGIG (reference sequence). The CDR3 contains 13 residues. The CDR3, as DNA: TGTGCCTGGATGGGGACAGAATATTCACCCCTCCACTTT. This gives the protein CAWMGTEYSPLHF.

The chain is built from TRBV23-1 and TRBJ1-5, with TRBD1 as a possible D gene (6 bases). TRBV23-1 is an open reading frame whose function is uncertain. This CDR3 has 18 residues. V dropped 4 bases and J dropped 0 bases, with 19 bases sitting between them. The CDR3 DNA follows: TGCGCCAGCAGTCTCAGGGGACGGGGAGGATATAGCAATCAGCCCCAGCATTTT. Amino acids: CASSLRGRGGYSNQPQHF.

Of note for this clone: The junction shows a germline mismatch at one end, possibly a read error. The V call is TRBV7-7, the J call TRBJ2-2; D uncertain. CDR1 is SSHAT, CDR2 FNYEAQ, per germline (reference sequence). The length of the CDR3 is 14 residues. This CDR3 is CASSTLDTTGELFF. In DNA form, the CDR3 reads TGTGCTAGCAGCACCTTAGACACCACCGGGGAGCTGTTTTTT.

The chain has TRBV30 and TRBJ2-3; 10 nucleotides agree with TRBD2. Looked up from germline, CDR1 is GTSNPN and CDR2 is SVGIG (reference sequence). The CDR3 runs 15 residues. V lost 0 bases, J lost 7 bases, and 7 bases stayed unmatched. CDR3 loop: CAWSVLGLADYTQYF. CDR3 DNA sequence: TGTGCCTGGAGTGTACTTGGACTAGCGGACTATACGCAGTATTTT.

This clone has at least ten counts. V usage is TRBV12-3 or TRBV12-4 and J usage is TRBJ1-2; a weak D match, TRBD1 (6 bases). With 8 bases removed from V and 14 bases from J, the gap between germline ends came to 15 bases. There are 10 residues in the CDR3. The DNA of the CDR3 is TGTGCCAGCGGCCCGGACAGAGCTACCTTC. Translation: CASGPDRATF.

This clone was seen a few times. The rearrangement uses TRBV4-1 and TRBJ1-4; TRBD1 is a possible D gene (5 bases). The CDR3 has 18 amino acids. Trimming removed 3 bases from V and 0 bases from J, with 17 bases in between. The germline V gene encodes CDR1 MGHRA and CDR2 YSYEKL. The CDR3 DNA sequence: TGCGCCAGCAGCCAGGGGAAGGGAGCGGGGGCAACTAATGAAAAACTGTTTTTT. It yields the protein CASSQGKGAGATNEKLFF.

This chain joins TRBV1 and TRBJ1-6. TRBV1 is deemed a pseudogene. The CDR3 length is 16 residues. The CDR3 here is CTSSQSKGRGNSPLHF. The CDR3 nucleotides read TGCACCAGCAGCCAATCCAAAGGGCGCGGTAATTCACCCCTCCACTTT.

The chain joins TRBV5-1 to TRBJ2-5, with D possibly TRBD1 on 6 matching bases. CDR3 length: 13 residues. Trimming shortened V by 2 bases and J by 2 bases, and 7 bases separated the two germline ends. CDR1 and CDR2 (germline): SGHRS, YFSETQ. The CDR3 nucleotides are TGCGCCAGCAGCTTTGGACAGCAAGAGACCCAGTACTTC. Translating it yields CASSFGQQETQYF. Looking up the rest from reference TRBV5-1 and TRBJ2-5 gives the full variable domain: KAGVTQTPRYLIKTRGQQVTLSCSPISGHRSVSWYQQTPGQGLQFLFEYFSETQRNKGNFPGRFSGRQFSNSRSEMNVSTLELGDSALYLCASSFGQQETQYFGPGTRLLVL.

This chain uses TRBV6-5 with TRBJ2-7, with TRBD2 identical over 9 bases. After removal of 7 bases from V and 2 bases from J, the junction contained 3 bases not matched to a gene. Germline V gene sequence: CDR1 MNHEY, CDR2 SVGAGI. CDR3 size: 13 residues. The CDR3 sequence is CASKLAGPYEQYF. In DNA, the CDR3 is TGTGCCAGCAAACTAGCGGGCCCCTACGAGCAGTACTTC.

V gene TRBV7-6 combines with J gene TRBJ2-4; weak D call: TRBD2 (6 bases). V lost 2 bases, J lost 3 bases, and 17 bases lay in between. Germline assignment: CDR1 SGHVS and CDR2 FNYEAQ. This CDR3 is built from 17 residues. The CDR3 sequence is CASSLNTAPGGKNIQYF. The DNA for the CDR3 is TGTGCCAGCAGCTTAAACACAGCCCCCGGGGGCAAAAACATTCAGTACTTC.

The chain combines TRBV12-3 or TRBV12-4 with TRBJ1-1; no clear D gene. Trimming removed 6 bases from V and 7 bases from J, with 12 bases in between. The CDR3 consists of 12 residues. The CDR3 spells CASSPWAVEAFF. CDR3 nucleotides: TGTGCCAGCAGCCCTTGGGCAGTTGAAGCTTTCTTT.

This clone came up once. The chain combines TRBV30 with TRBJ1-3; no clear D gene. V was shortened by 8 bases and J by 3 bases, with 14 bases between the two germline ends. The CDR3 consists of 13 residues. Germline-derived CDR1 and CDR2 are GTSNPN and SVGIG (reference sequence). The CDR3 sequence is CAKPLGGGNTIYF. In nucleotides, the CDR3 is TGTGCCAAACCCCTGGGTGGTGGAAACACCATATATTTT.

The rearrangement links TRBV5-4 to TRBJ2-3; 9 positions match TRBD2. Germline lookup yields CDR1 SGHNT and CDR2 YYREEE (reference sequence). The CDR3 runs to 16 residues. The J segment lost 0 bases and the V segment lost 2 bases, leaving 4 bases of the junction unmatched. CDR3 sequence: CASSFLAGGSTDTQYF. CDR3 nucleotides: TGTGCCAGCAGCTTTCTCGCGGGGGGGAGCACAGATACGCAGTATTTT.

The chain carries TRBV5-6 and TRBJ1-1; no firm D call. Germline V gives CDR1 SGHDT, CDR2 YYEEEE. This CDR3 spans 16 amino acids. Trimming cost V 4 bases and J 9 bases, with 25 bases left between them. CDR3 amino acids: CASSRPQTGPYKKAFF. CDR3 bases: TGTGCCAGCAGCCGCCCCCAGACCGGGCCATACAAAAAAGCTTTCTTT.

The rearrangement links TRBV5-1 to TRBJ1-1, with no clear D. Germline loops: CDR1 SGHRS, CDR2 YFSETQ. This CDR3 comprises 15 residues. V was cut by 1 base and J by 3 bases, with 13 bases left in between. CDR3 region: CASSLQATDHTEAFF. The CDR3, as DNA: TGCGCCAGCAGCTTGCAGGCTACAGACCACACTGAAGCTTTCTTT.

J is TRBJ2-5 and V is TRBV7-2; D unclear. This CDR3 spans 13 amino acids. Germline CDR1 reads SGHTA; CDR2 reads FQGNSA. Trimming left V 0 bases short and J 4 bases short, with 6 bases between. CDR3 bases: TGTGCCAGCAGCTTAGCGGTGGTAGAGACCCAGTACTTC. It yields the protein CASSLAVVETQYF.

As concerns this clone: One junction end disagrees with the germline gene, perhaps due to a read error. The chain joins TRBV7-2 to TRBJ2-7; no reliable D call. CDR3 length: 15 residues. Looked up from germline, CDR1 is SGHTA and CDR2 is FQGNSA. This CDR3 is CASSLGLGVSYEQYF. The CDR3 nucleotides are TGTGCCAGCAGTTTAGGTCTAGGAGTCTCCTACGAGCAGTACTTC.

The chain links TRBV30 to TRBJ2-7; either TRBD1 or TRBD2 may fit D (5 bases each). The V and J ends lost 3 bases and 5 bases respectively, with 11 bases between them. The CDR3 sequence is 12 residues long. CDR1 and CDR2 (germline): GTSNPN, SVGIG (reference sequence). CDR3 sequence reads: CAWSPGTHEQYF. CDR3 coding DNA: TGTGCCTGGAGCCCAGGGACCCACGAGCAGTACTTC.

This clone appeared once. The rearrangement joins TRBV5-1 to TRBJ2-3; D possibly corresponds to TRBD2 (7 bases). Germline V CDR1 and CDR2: SGHRS, YFSETQ. The CDR3 has 15 residues. Deletions cut 4 bases from V and 3 bases from J, with 15 bases between. The CDR3 sequence: CASSGGRGHTDTQYF. The CDR3, as DNA: TGCGCCAGCAGCGGGGGGCGGGGGCATACAGATACGCAGTATTTT.

The J gene is TRBJ1-2, the V gene TRBV5-1, with 9 nucleotides matching TRBD1. Germline lookup yields CDR1 SGHRS and CDR2 YFSETQ. The V segment lost 4 bases and the J segment 3 bases; nucleotides outside the gene matches: 7. The CDR3 has 15 residues. CDR3 amino acids: CASSLRQGVDYGYTF. CDR3 sequence (DNA): TGCGCCAGCAGCCTCCGACAGGGGGTGGACTATGGCTACACCTTC. The full variable domain, in which reference TRBV5-1 and TRBJ1-2 provide the parts outside the CDR3, is KAGVTQTPRYLIKTRGQQVTLSCSPISGHRSVSWYQQTPGQGLQFLFEYFSETQRNKGNFPGRFSGRQFSNSRSEMNVSTLELGDSALYLCASSLRQGVDYGYTFGSGTRLTVV.

The rearrangement uses TRBV28 and TRBJ1-2; D remains ambiguous. The CDR3 extends over 16 amino acids. V was trimmed by 2 bases and J by 3 bases, leaving 16 bases between them. Germline V gene lookup returns CDR1 MDHEN and CDR2 SYDVKM. The CDR3 reads CASSLTPGVVHYGYTF. In DNA form, the CDR3 reads TGTGCCAGCAGTTTAACCCCCGGGGTTGTACACTATGGCTACACCTTC.

CDR3 bases: TGTGCCAGCTCACCACCGGGCCCTAGCTCCTACAATGAGCAGTTCTTC. Protein: CASSPPGPSSYNEQFF. The chain uses TRBV18 and TRBJ2-1; the D is unclear. The CDR3 loop spans 16 amino acids. The germline V gene has CDR1 KGHSH and CDR2 LQKENI. V lost 0 bases to trimming and J lost 0 bases, with 9 bases between them.

V usage is TRBV7-9 and J usage is TRBJ2-2; 7 bases fit TRBD1. Germline V gene sequence: CDR1 SEHNR, CDR2 FQNEAQ (reference sequence). The CDR3 length is 16 residues. V lost 8 bases, J lost 2 bases, and 11 bases stayed unmatched. CDR3: CASAQPAGGNTGELFF. In nucleotides, the CDR3 is TGTGCCAGCGCCCAGCCGGCAGGGGGTAACACCGGGGAGCTGTTTTTT.

The rearrangement joins TRBV7-2 to TRBJ2-1; 9 nucleotides agree with TRBD2. Germline CDR1 reads SGHTA; CDR2 reads FQGNSA. Trimming cost V 3 bases and J 3 bases; bases outside gene matches: 3. The CDR3 totals 15 residues. CDR3 nucleotide sequence: TGTGCCAGCAGCTTTCTAGCGGGGCTCTACAATGAGCAGTTCTTC. Translated: CASSFLAGLYNEQFF. The full variable domain, its missing parts supplied by reference TRBV7-2 and TRBJ2-1, is GAGVSQSPSNKVTEKGKDVELRCDPISGHTALYWYRQSLGQGLEFLIYFQGNSAPDKSGLPSDRFSAERTGGSVSTLTIQRTQQEDSAVYLCASSFLAGLYNEQFFGPGTRLTVL.

This sequence joins TRBV5-8 and TRBJ2-7; 10 bases map to TRBD1. J lost 4 bases, V lost 4 bases, and 5 bases had no gene match. CDR3 size: 14 residues. In germline, CDR1 is SGHTS, CDR2 YDEGEE. The CDR3 DNA follows: TGTGCCAGCAGCCGGAGGGACAGGGGATACGAGCAGTACTTC. This sequence encodes CASSRRDRGYEQYF.

The chain employs TRBV28 and TRBJ1-5; D is perhaps TRBD1 (6 bases). The CDR3 is made up of 16 amino acids. Germline CDR1 reads MDHEN; CDR2 reads SYDVKM. With 1 base removed from V and 6 bases from J, the gap between germline ends came to 16 bases. The CDR3 reads CASSLFSGGSVQPQHF. Here the CDR3 DNA reads TGTGCCAGCAGTTTATTTTCCGGGGGCTCGGTTCAGCCCCAGCATTTT.